Presented here are 27 T cell receptor beta chains from one specimen sequenced in a study of T cells in localized non-small cell lung cancer. Profiled with immunoSEQ multiplex PCR; TCRdb holds only in-frame clones, not every one. The table has 35,000 to 45,000 clones, 70% to 80% seen once; the top ten hold under 45%. The sample here was PBMCs, taken before any cancer treatment. The receptors here all came from a woman aged 35-75 years with stage II squamous cell lung carcinoma.

The chain joins TRBV2 to TRBJ1-4; D perhaps matches TRBD1 (5 bases). The CDR3 loop spans 14 amino acids. Between the trimmed V and J ends, which lost 6 bases and 4 bases, there was a span of 12 bases. The germline gives CDR1 SNHLY, CDR2 FYNNEI. The CDR3 region is CASRLRDGNEKLFF. CDR3 coding DNA: TGTGCCAGCAGATTGAGGGACGGTAATGAAAAACTGTTTTTT.

The gene calls are TRBV6-6 and TRBJ1-5; D is unresolved. Germline CDR1 MNHNY, CDR2 SVGAGI (reference sequence). Trimming stripped 8 bases from V and 5 bases from J, with 7 bases between. The CDR3 totals 11 residues. The CDR3 bases are TGTGCCAGCGGTATTGATCAGCCCCAGCATTTT. The encoded protein is CASGIDQPQHF.

This clone was picked up one time. The chain combines TRBV7-2 with TRBJ1-2; 12 nucleotides line up with TRBD1. The CDR3 length is 16 residues. V trimming: 2 bases; J trimming: 7 bases; junction bases outside the gene matches: 8. The germline CDR1 and CDR2 sequences are SGHTA and FQGNSA. CDR3 sequence: CASSLNPGQGARGYTF. DNA of the CDR3: TGTGCCAGCAGCTTAAACCCGGGACAGGGGGCGCGTGGCTACACCTTC.

For the CDR3, the DNA is TGCGCCAGCAGCCCTAAAAGCACGAACACCGGGGAGCTGTTTTTT. It specifies CASSPKSTNTGELFF. The gene calls are TRBV5-1 and TRBJ2-2; D remains ambiguous. Trimming removed 4 bases at V and 0 bases at J, with 10 bases between. Per the germline V gene, CDR1 is SGHRS and CDR2 is YFSETQ. The CDR3 runs to 15 residues.

The V call is TRBV2, the J call TRBJ1-4; perhaps TRBD1 as D (6 bases). The germline V and J ends were trimmed by 0 bases and 7 bases, with 15 bases remaining between them. This CDR3 is 16 amino acids long. The V gene's germline CDR1 is SNHLY and CDR2 FYNNEI. In DNA form, the CDR3 reads TGTGCCAGCAGTGAAGCGGGGGCCGGGCGGGGTGAAAAACTGTTTTTT. Its protein product is CASSEAGAGRGEKLFF.

This clone was observed a handful of times. CDR3 residues: CASTLGTGGADTQYF. CDR3 nucleotide sequence: TGTGCCAGCACCTTGGGGACAGGGGGCGCAGATACGCAGTATTTT. The rearrangement joins TRBV28 to TRBJ2-3, with 12 bases fitting TRBD1. The CDR3 contains 15 residues. Germline V CDR1 and CDR2: MDHEN, SYDVKM. Trimming removed 7 bases from V and 4 bases from J; junction bases left unmatched: 6.

The chain has TRBV6-5 and TRBJ2-1, with TRBD1 matching 8 bases. The germline V gene encodes CDR1 MNHEY and CDR2 SVGAGI. The CDR3 covers 15 residues. Losses at the gene ends were 7 bases for V and 7 bases for J; bases not matched to a gene: 12. The CDR3 protein is CASTSGQGARNEQFF. CDR3 bases: TGTGCCAGCACCTCGGGGCAGGGGGCTCGGAATGAGCAGTTCTTC.

The genes are TRBV4-3 and TRBJ2-7; perhaps TRBD2 as D (6 bases). The germline V and J ends were trimmed by 0 bases and 1 base, with 10 bases remaining between them. Germline V gene sequence: CDR1 LGHNA, CDR2 YSLEER. This CDR3 contains 15 residues. The CDR3 coding sequence is TGCGCCAGCAGCCAAGACCGGGGGAGGTCCTACGAGCAGTACTTC. Translated, it gives CASSQDRGRSYEQYF.

The chain carries TRBV2 and TRBJ2-2; D gene uncertain. The CDR3 is 15 amino acids. Germline assignment: CDR1 SNHLY and CDR2 FYNNEI. V lost 4 bases, J lost 0 bases, and 9 bases lay in between. Here the CDR3 DNA reads TGTGCCAGCAGTGCCCTTGGGGCGAACACCGGGGAGCTGTTTTTT. Translation: CASSALGANTGELFF.

CDR3 amino acids: CASTLGAMSENTEAFF. DNA for the CDR3: TGTGCCAGCACCCTGGGAGCAATGAGTGAAAACACTGAAGCTTTCTTT. The gene calls are TRBV7-9 and TRBJ1-1; D is uncertain. The CDR3 runs to 16 residues. From germline, CDR1 is SEHNR and CDR2 FQNEAQ (reference sequence). Trimming stripped 7 bases from V and 2 bases from J, with 20 bases between.

The CDR3 DNA is TGTGCCAGCAGCTCTGGGACAGATACGCAGTATTTT. Protein: CASSSGTDTQYF. The chain is built from TRBV5-6 and TRBJ2-3; D unresolved. The CDR3 extends over 12 amino acids. Trimming shortened V by 3 bases and J by 3 bases, and 5 bases separated the two germline ends. Germline assignment: CDR1 SGHDT and CDR2 YYEEEE. Variable domain in full (rest from reference TRBV5-6 and TRBJ2-3): DAGVTQSPTHLIKTRGQQVTLRCSPKSGHDTVSWYQQALGQGPQFIFQYYEEEERQRGNFPDRFSGHQFPNYSSELNVNALLLGDSALYLCASSSGTDTQYFGPGTRLTVL.

This chain uses TRBV5-1 with TRBJ2-3, with 7 bases identical to TRBD1. The CDR3 runs 14 residues. The V segment lost 0 bases and the J segment 4 bases; nucleotides outside the gene matches: 2. CDR1 is SGHRS and CDR2 is YFSETQ in the germline V gene. The CDR3 DNA follows: TGCGCCAGCAGCTTGGCACAGGGGTCAGATACGCAGTATTTT. Its protein is CASSLAQGSDTQYF. The entire variable domain, with the rest obtained from reference TRBV5-1 and TRBJ2-3, is as follows: KAGVTQTPRYLIKTRGQQVTLSCSPISGHRSVSWYQQTPGQGLQFLFEYFSETQRNKGNFPGRFSGRQFSNSRSEMNVSTLELGDSALYLCASSLAQGSDTQYFGPGTRLTVL.

The chain uses TRBV7-3 and TRBJ2-6; 10 nucleotides match TRBD2. The CDR3 covers 19 residues. The ends lost 4 bases at V and 0 bases at J; junction bases unmatched: 9. In germline, CDR1 is SGHTA, CDR2 FQGTGA. The CDR3 DNA sequence: TGTGCCAGCAGCTCCTTTGGACTAGCGGAGAACTCTGGGGCCAACGTCCTGACTTTC. Its translation: CASSSFGLAENSGANVLTF.

The CDR3 spells CASSPDTTYNEQFF. The CDR3 DNA follows: TGTGCCAGTAGCCCAGACACAACATACAATGAGCAGTTCTTC. The chain links TRBV19 to TRBJ2-1; D not certain. The CDR3 extends over 14 amino acids. The V and J ends lost 6 bases and 4 bases respectively, with 13 bases between them. Germline CDR1 reads LNHDA; CDR2 reads SQIVND (reference sequence).

The V call is TRBV2, the J call TRBJ1-1; weak D call: TRBD1 (5 bases). V dropped 6 bases and J dropped 0 bases, with 11 bases sitting between them. The CDR3 runs to 14 residues. Germline CDR1 SNHLY, CDR2 FYNNEI. CDR3 DNA: TGTGCCAGCAGGGCGGGACGGATGAACACTGAAGCTTTCTTT. This gives the protein CASRAGRMNTEAFF.

The rearrangement joins TRBV29-1 to TRBJ1-2; D is undetermined. The CDR3 contains 14 residues. Germline V CDR1 and CDR2: SQVTM, ANQGSEA. Trimming cost V 1 base and J 4 bases, with 13 bases left between them. CDR3 loop: CSVEAWGEGYGYTF. CDR3 coding DNA: TGCAGCGTTGAAGCGTGGGGTGAAGGCTATGGCTACACCTTC.

V and J are TRBV15 and TRBJ2-1, with D uncertain. The V gene's germline CDR1 is LNHNV and CDR2 YYDKDF (reference sequence). This CDR3 is 13 amino acids long. With 0 bases removed from V and 9 bases from J, the gap between germline ends came to 9 bases. CDR3 in DNA: TGTGCCACCAGCAGAGACCCGGCCCGTGAGCAGTTCTTC. This sequence encodes CATSRDPAREQFF.

The chain joins TRBV29-1 to TRBJ2-3; D remains unclear. CDR3 length: 13 amino acids. The germline CDR1 and CDR2 sequences are SQVTM and ANQGSEA. Trimming pared 7 bases from V and 6 bases from J, leaving 17 bases between. In DNA form, the CDR3 reads TGCAGCGCCCTTATATCGGGTCTGGATACGCAGTATTTT. Translating it yields CSALISGLDTQYF.

The chain recombines TRBV29-1 with TRBJ2-3; perhaps TRBD2 as D (5 bases). The CDR3 is 12 residues long. Germline-derived CDR1 and CDR2 are SQVTM and ANQGSEA. V was shortened by 7 bases and J by 0 bases, with 8 bases between the two germline ends. The CDR3 bases are TGCAGCGCTCGCGGGAGCACAGATACGCAGTATTTT. Protein: CSARGSTDTQYF.

Of note for this clone: One end of the junction fails to match germline, which may point to a read error. Other DNA sequences in this specimen translate into the identical CDR3. This chain connects TRBV4-2 to TRBJ2-4; 12 nucleotides line up with TRBD2. There are 17 residues in the CDR3. Germline V CDR1 and CDR2: LGHNA, YNFKEQ. The CDR3 DNA sequence: TGTGCCAGTAGCCAAGATTTGGCTAGCGGGAGGGGGGACATTCAGTACTTC. It codes for CASSQDLASGRGDIQYF.

This chain uses TRBV7-2 with TRBJ2-7; 9 positions agree with TRBD2. The V gene's germline CDR1 is SGHTA and CDR2 FQGNSA. The CDR3 is made up of 15 amino acids. Germline trimming cut 2 bases from V and 1 base from J; bases unmatched to any gene: 3. In nucleotides, the CDR3 is TGTGCCAGCAGCTTACAAGCGGGAGGTTCCTACGAGCAGTACTTC. Amino acid sequence: CASSLQAGGSYEQYF. Full variable domain (missing parts from reference TRBV7-2 and TRBJ2-7): GAGVSQSPSNKVTEKGKDVELRCDPISGHTALYWYRQSLGQGLEFLIYFQGNSAPDKSGLPSDRFSAERTGGSVSTLTIQRTQQEDSAVYLCASSLQAGGSYEQYFGPGTRLTVT.

CDR3 DNA: TGTGCCAGCAGTGGGGGGGTGCGGGGCGCTGAAGCTTTCTTT. Translating it yields CASSGGVRGAEAFF. The chain joins TRBV6-1 to TRBJ1-1, with D possibly matching TRBD1 (5 bases). The CDR3 sequence is 14 residues long. The V gene's germline CDR1 is MNHNS and CDR2 SASEGT. V gave up 4 bases and J gave up 6 bases, with 15 bases separating them.

The chain joins TRBV15 to TRBJ1-3; D perhaps matches TRBD1 (6 bases). The germline gives CDR1 LNHNV, CDR2 YYDKDF (reference sequence). The CDR3 is 16 amino acids. V lost 4 bases and J lost 0, with 13 bases in between. The CDR3 protein is CATSKDSASSGNTIYF. The CDR3 DNA reads as TGTGCCACCAGCAAGGACAGTGCTAGCTCTGGAAACACCATATATTTT.

V and J are TRBV5-1 and TRBJ1-1; 9 positions agree with TRBD1. V was pared by 4 bases and J by 1 base, with 5 bases of the junction left unmatched. The CDR3 is 15 residues long. The germline V gene has CDR1 SGHRS and CDR2 YFSETQ. Here the CDR3 DNA reads TGCGCCAGCAGCGGCCCGGGACAGGGGAACACTGAAGCTTTCTTT. As protein: CASSGPGQGNTEAFF.

This rearrangement joins TRBV29-1 to TRBJ2-3, with a weak D call TRBD2 (6 bases). Germline V gene lookup returns CDR1 SQVTM and CDR2 ANQGSEA. The CDR3 is 14 residues long. V was clipped by 4 bases and J by 2 bases, with 13 bases between them. The CDR3 DNA is TGCAGCGTTGTAGGTGGGGGACTCACAGATACGCAGTATTTT. It translates to CSVVGGGLTDTQYF.

V usage is TRBV5-8 and J usage is TRBJ2-4, with 9 bases fitting TRBD1. This CDR3 contains 14 residues. Looked up from germline, CDR1 is SGHTS and CDR2 is YDEGEE. The trim removed 4 bases at V and 5 bases at J, leaving 4 bases unmatched. This chain's CDR3 is CASSIWTGENIQYF. The CDR3 DNA is TGTGCCAGCAGCATATGGACAGGGGAAAACATTCAGTACTTC.

V usage is TRBV15 and J usage is TRBJ2-3; 11 bases fit TRBD2. Germline V gene sequence: CDR1 LNHNV, CDR2 YYDKDF (reference sequence). V trimming: 3 bases; J trimming: 4 bases; junction bases outside the gene matches: 9. This CDR3 region has 17 residues. CDR3 DNA: TGTGCCACCAGCAGGACCGGTAGCGGGGGGGCCGCAGATACGCAGTATTTT. Its translation: CATSRTGSGGAADTQYF.